This section outlines one T cell receptor (beta chain) sequence together with its context. The CDR3 loop spans 15 amino acids. Germline V gene lookup returns CDR1 SGDLS and CDR2 YYNGEE. V lost 4 bases and J lost 4, with 14 bases in between. The data derive from a study of OX40 agonist ivuxolimab in advanced cancers. Data came from immunoSEQ multiplex PCR; TCRdb stores just in-frame clones and leaves some out. The repertoire holds fewer than 100,000 clones, around 88% seen once, with approximately 0.5% in the top ten. The specimen comprised CD4+ or CD8+ T cells sorted from blood, sampled in a trial of the OX40 agonist ivuxolimab. This clonotype originated in an adult with an advanced solid tumor such as melanoma, head and neck, liver or kidney cancer. V usage is TRBV9 and J usage is TRBJ1-4, with a tentative D call TRBD1 (5 bases). The CDR3 nucleotides are TGTGCCAGCAGCTCATCAGGGACCCTTAATGAAAAACTGTTTTTT. Encoded protein: CASSSSGTLNEKLFF. Full variable domain (missing parts from reference TRBV9 and TRBJ1-4): DSGVTQTPKHLITATGQRVTLRCSPRSGDLSVYWYQQSLDQGLQFLIQYYNGEERAKGNILERFSAQQFPDLHSELNLSSLELGDSALYFCASSSSGTLNEKLFFGSGTQLSVL.